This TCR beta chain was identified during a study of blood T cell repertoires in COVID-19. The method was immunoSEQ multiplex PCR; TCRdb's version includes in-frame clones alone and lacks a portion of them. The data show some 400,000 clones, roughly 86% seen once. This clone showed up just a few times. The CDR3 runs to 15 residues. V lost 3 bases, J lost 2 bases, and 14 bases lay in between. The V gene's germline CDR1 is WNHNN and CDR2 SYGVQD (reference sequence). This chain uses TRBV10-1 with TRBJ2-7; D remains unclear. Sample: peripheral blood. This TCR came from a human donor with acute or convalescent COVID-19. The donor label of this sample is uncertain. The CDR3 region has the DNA TGCGCCAGCAGTGATTTGTTTCGTATTCCCTACGAGCAGTACTTC. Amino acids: CASSDLFRIPYEQYF.